This T cell receptor beta chain was captured in a study of OX40 agonist ivuxolimab in advanced cancers. About the study as a whole: Ivuxolimab, which targeted the costimulatory receptor OX40 (CD134), was an agonistic, fully human IgG2 monoclonal antibody. A male proportion of around 83% and a mean age of approximately 61 years, ranging from 23 to 79, were recorded for the dose-escalation cohort. Three dose-escalation patients achieved partial responses, one with hepatocellular carcinoma and two with cutaneous melanoma. The point of sequencing TCRbeta in the periphery was to test whether ivuxolimab changed TCR sequence diversity and drove clonal T-cell expansion. Patients were allowed to have had prior anti-PD-1, anti-PD-L1 or anti-CTLA-4 therapy, and roughly 40% of the dose-escalation patients had been treated with checkpoint inhibitors. Intravenous ivuxolimab was administered to patients every 2 weeks at six dose levels: 0.01, 0.1, 0.3, 1.5, 3 and 10 mg/kg. Of the approximately 53 patients in dose escalation, 19 had hepatocellular carcinoma, about 15 had melanoma, 9 had renal cell carcinoma and 9 had head and neck cancer. The monotherapy dose-escalation portion (N ≈ 52 patients) of the phase I ivuxolimab trial is reported in the paper.

Note on this clone: The target of this receptor is not known. Base qualities were left out, and no much larger clone turns up one base away.

For sequencing of the TCRbeta CDR3 region, genomic DNA was extracted from the sorted cells. The immunoSEQ Assay was used for sequencing of TCRbeta CDR3 regions. This immuneACCESS table, as held by TCRdb, lists in-frame sequences with V and J called but not all clones. Of the missing ones, under half trace to an unresolved V gene in checked studies; the others have no known cause. The sample contains fewer than 30,000 clones, roughly 87% of them found a single time. The ten largest clones capture 45% to 60% of the sample. General study outcomes and caveats: Low levels of normalized T-cell clonal expansion were also seen in some patients who did not respond. On average, CD8+ T cells showed more expanded clones than CD4+ T cells after ivuxolimab. In the 0.1-3.0 mg/kg groups, partial responders had among the lowest normalized peripheral clonal expansion, particularly in CD8+ T cells. The antigen specificity of the peripheral T cells that underwent clonal expansion was not determined. At doses from 0.1 to 3.0 mg/kg, clonal expansion was seen in both CD4+ and CD8+ blood T cells between baseline and week 6.

Patients with a history of autoimmune disease or receiving systemic immunosuppression were excluded from the trial. Peripheral blood for TCR sequencing was collected from all dose cohorts at baseline, on cycle 4 day 1, and on cycle 7 day 1. Samples were obtained from an open-label, multicenter, first-in-human phase I dose-escalation trial of ivuxolimab. Adults with locally advanced or metastatic melanoma, renal cell carcinoma, hepatocellular carcinoma or head and neck squamous cell carcinoma were enrolled in the trial. CD4+ and CD8+ T cells were sorted separately from peripheral blood before TCR sequencing. V drops 3 bases and J drops 7 bases, leaving 13 bases in between. As encoded in the germline V gene, CDR1 is SGHTA while CDR2 is FQGTGA. Including cysteine and phenylalanine, the CDR3 has 13 amino acids. Just the 39-base CDR3 DNA is kept, in frame starting at base 1.

The material was CD4+ or CD8+ T cells sorted from blood, obtained in a trial of the OX40 agonist ivuxolimab. The TCR was taken from an adult with an advanced solid tumor such as melanoma, head and neck, liver or kidney cancer. The chain links TRBV7-3 with TRBJ2-7, with TRBD2 perhaps the D gene, on 5 matching bases. The CDR3 here reads CASSFSRGQEQYF. The sequenced DNA is TGTGCCAGCAGCTTCAGCCGAGGGCAAGAGCAGTACTTC.